This passage covers 27 T cell receptor beta chains from one sample sequenced in a study of control samples from healthy donors and cancer patients. The repertoire was sequenced with immunoSEQ multiplex PCR; TCRdb's copy has only in-frame clones and lacks some. The repertoire holds some 250,000 clones, with around 79% as singletons. Input material: PBMCs. Every receptor here comes from a woman aged 60-75 years with lung cancer.

The CDR3 nucleotides read TGTGCCAGCAGCCCAGACAGGGGGAATTCACCCCTCCACTTT. Translation gives CASSPDRGNSPLHF. The chain links TRBV3-1 (or the pseudogene TRBV3-2) to TRBJ1-6, with 9 bases aligning to TRBD1. CDR1 and CDR2 (germline): LGHDT, YNNKEL (reference sequence). V trimming: 4 bases; J trimming: 7 bases; junction bases outside the gene matches: 2. This CDR3 spans 14 amino acids.

V is TRBV5-1 and J is TRBJ2-7; the D gene is possibly TRBD2 (5 bases). Trimming took off 6 bases at V and 0 bases at J, with 10 bases between the two ends. This CDR3 has 13 residues. Germline lookup yields CDR1 SGHRS and CDR2 YFSETQ. The CDR3 loop reads CASKSGPSYEQYF. As DNA, the CDR3 is TGCGCCAGCAAGAGCGGACCCTCCTACGAGCAGTACTTC. Filled out from reference TRBV5-1 and TRBJ2-7, the complete variable domain reads KAGVTQTPRYLIKTRGQQVTLSCSPISGHRSVSWYQQTPGQGLQFLFEYFSETQRNKGNFPGRFSGRQFSNSRSEMNVSTLELGDSALYLCASKSGPSYEQYFGPGTRLTVT.

The chain couples TRBV6-5 to TRBJ1-2, with no clear D. The germline V gene has CDR1 MNHEY and CDR2 SVGAGI. The CDR3 covers 12 residues. The germline V and J ends were trimmed by 4 bases and 12 bases, with 15 bases remaining between them. The CDR3 is CASSSRTGKHTF. CDR3 bases: TGTGCCAGCAGTTCGAGGACGGGGAAACACACCTTC.

The chain carries TRBV30 and TRBJ1-5, with 9 bases lining up with TRBD1. Trimming removed 2 bases from V and 7 bases from J; junction bases left unmatched: 6. The CDR3 covers 14 residues. Germline assignment: CDR1 GTSNPN and CDR2 SVGIG (reference sequence). CDR3: CAWSTGQGNQPQHF. CDR3 DNA: TGTGCCTGGAGTACGGGACAGGGTAACCAGCCCCAGCATTTT. The variable domain in full, with the rest retrieved from reference TRBV30 and TRBJ1-5, is SQTIHQWPATLVQPVGSPLSLECTVEGTSNPNLYWYRQAAGRGLQLLFYSVGIGQISSEVPQNLSASRPQDRQFILSSKKLLLSDSGFYLCAWSTGQGNQPQHFGDGTRLSIL.

Remarks on this clone: The same CDR3 can be traced to other DNA sequences in this sample. The J gene is TRBJ1-2, the V gene TRBV18; the match to TRBD1 covers 7 bases. This CDR3 contains 14 residues. Germline CDR1 is KGHSH and CDR2 is LQKENI. The V segment lost 4 bases and the J segment 4 bases; nucleotides outside the gene matches: 6. CDR3 nucleotides: TGTGCCAGCTCACTGTCGGACAGGAGCTATGGCTACACCTTC. Amino acids: CASSLSDRSYGYTF.

J is TRBJ1-4 and V is TRBV12-3 or TRBV12-4, with a tentative D call TRBD1 (5 bases). The CDR3 loop spans 13 amino acids. Trimming shortened V by 7 bases and J by 3 bases, and 9 bases separated the two germline ends. The CDR3 sequence: CASNWGANEKLFF. The CDR3, as DNA: TGTGCCAGCAATTGGGGGGCTAATGAAAAACTGTTTTTT.

The chain recombines TRBV15 with TRBJ2-3; perhaps TRBD2 as D (6 bases). This CDR3 has 14 residues. Per the germline V gene, CDR1 is LNHNV and CDR2 is YYDKDF (reference sequence). Deletions cut 9 bases from V and 7 bases from J, with 20 bases between. This CDR3 is CATGGAGLVNTQYF. For the CDR3, the DNA is TGTGCCACTGGCGGGGCAGGTCTAGTAAATACGCAGTATTTT.

The V and J genes are TRBV2 and TRBJ2-3; 7 positions match TRBD2. V lost 4 bases to trimming and J lost 4 bases; unmatched junction nucleotides: 8. This CDR3 comprises 15 residues. Germline lookup yields CDR1 SNHLY and CDR2 FYNNEI. The CDR3 nucleotides read TGTGCCAGCAGTGCTCTGGCGGGAGTGTCAGATACGCAGTATTTT. Residues: CASSALAGVSDTQYF.

The chain employs TRBV3-1 (or the pseudogene TRBV3-2) and TRBJ1-1, with no clear D. Trimming removed 4 bases from V and 0 bases from J, with 3 bases in between. The V gene's germline CDR1 is LGHDT and CDR2 YNNKEL (reference sequence). The CDR3 loop spans 12 amino acids. The DNA for the CDR3 is TGTGCCAGCAGCCGCGTGAACACTGAAGCTTTCTTT. Translation: CASSRVNTEAFF.

The rearrangement uses TRBV18 and TRBJ2-7, with 7 bases fitting TRBD2. Germline trimming cut 6 bases from V and 6 bases from J; bases unmatched to any gene: 11. Germline CDR1 KGHSH, CDR2 LQKENI. The CDR3 has 14 residues. The CDR3 loop reads CASSDGTTLGEQYF. CDR3 DNA: TGTGCCAGCTCGGACGGGACTACTCTCGGCGAGCAGTACTTC. The whole variable domain, remainder taken from reference TRBV18 and TRBJ2-7, is NAGVMQNPRHLVRRRGQEARLRCSPMKGHSHVYWYRQLPEEGLKFMVYLQKENIIDESGMPKERFSAEFPKEGPSILRIQQVVRGDSAAYFCASSDGTTLGEQYFGPGTRLTVT.

The gene calls are TRBV6-5 and TRBJ2-7; D not resolved. CDR3 length equals 12 residues. The V gene's germline CDR1 is MNHEY and CDR2 SVGAGI. V lost 7 bases and J 3 bases, leaving 10 bases between the germline ends. CDR3 bases: TGTGCCAGCACCCAACACCGCTACGAGCAGTACTTC. It is translated as CASTQHRYEQYF.

The chain links TRBV18 to TRBJ2-7, with a possible D match to TRBD2 (5 bases). Trimming removed 0 bases from V and 7 bases from J, with 13 bases in between. This CDR3 has 14 amino acids. Per germline, CDR1 KGHSH and CDR2 LQKENI. Here the CDR3 DNA reads TGTGCCAGCTCACCACCAAGCACCCGAGGGGAGCAGTACTTC. It translates to CASSPPSTRGEQYF.

The chain is built from TRBV9 and TRBJ2-3; 7 bases map to TRBD1. The CDR3 spans 15 residues. V gave up 3 bases and J gave up 3 bases; unmatched junction bases: 7. Germline values: CDR1 SGDLS, CDR2 YYNGEE. As DNA, the CDR3 is TGTGCCAGCAGCGGTGGGACAGAGGGGACAGATACGCAGTATTTT. Amino acids: CASSGGTEGTDTQYF.

The CDR3 nucleotides are TGTGCCAGCAGACCCAAGGACAGGCTGGGCGCTGAAGCTTTCTTT. This gives the protein CASRPKDRLGAEAFF. The chain couples TRBV7-9 to TRBJ1-1; 7 nucleotides match TRBD1. The CDR3 is 15 residues long. J was trimmed by 6 bases and V by 6 bases; bases with no gene match: 13. CDR1 and CDR2 (germline): SEHNR, FQNEAQ (reference sequence).

The chain joins TRBV2 to TRBJ2-5; 7 positions match TRBD1. Trimming removed 6 bases from V and 3 bases from J; junction bases left unmatched: 4. The length of the CDR3 is 13 residues. From germline, CDR1 is SNHLY and CDR2 FYNNEI. The chain's CDR3 is CASRFTGEETQYF. Here the CDR3 DNA reads TGTGCCAGCAGATTCACAGGGGAAGAGACCCAGTACTTC.

This clone has just one count. The chain links TRBV6-5 to TRBJ1-6, with no clear D. Trimming left V 11 bases short and J 2 bases short, with 16 bases between. Germline V gives CDR1 MNHEY, CDR2 SVGAGI. CDR3 length: 15 residues. Written as DNA, the CDR3 is TGTGCCGCCCGACGGGTGGGGACCTATAATTCACCCCTCCACTTT. Protein product: CAARRVGTYNSPLHF.

This chain joins TRBV5-1 and TRBJ2-1; 8 bases align to TRBD1. Losses at the gene ends were 0 bases for V and 8 bases for J; bases not matched to a gene: 7. This CDR3 is 15 amino acids long. The germline gives CDR1 SGHRS, CDR2 YFSETQ. The CDR3 loop is CASSLGTGWADEQFF. CDR3 bases: TGCGCCAGCAGCTTGGGGACAGGGTGGGCGGATGAGCAGTTCTTC. Full variable domain (remainder filled in from reference TRBV5-1 and TRBJ2-1): KAGVTQTPRYLIKTRGQQVTLSCSPISGHRSVSWYQQTPGQGLQFLFEYFSETQRNKGNFPGRFSGRQFSNSRSEMNVSTLELGDSALYLCASSLGTGWADEQFFGPGTRLTVL.

This chain joins TRBV7-2 and TRBJ2-2, with 11 bases matching TRBD1. V was clipped by 5 bases and J by 6 bases; unmatched bases: 11. Germline V gene sequence: CDR1 SGHTA, CDR2 FQGNSA. The CDR3 consists of 17 residues. CDR3 sequence reads: CASSKSYRDRGAGELFF. The CDR3 DNA sequence: TGTGCCAGCAGCAAAAGCTACCGGGACAGGGGGGCCGGGGAGCTGTTTTTT.

The chain employs TRBV6-2 or TRBV6-3 and TRBJ2-7, with 9 bases that match TRBD1. The V gene's germline CDR1 is MNHEY and CDR2 SVGEGT. V lost 6 bases and J lost 2; bases outside the gene matches: 8. The CDR3 runs to 15 residues. The DNA of the CDR3 is TGTGCCAGCAGCCCACGGGGGACAGGGACCTACGAGCAGTACTTC. This sequence encodes CASSPRGTGTYEQYF.

Note on this clone: This same CDR3 is encoded by further DNA sequences in the sample. The chain has TRBV7-2 and TRBJ2-2; 8 nucleotides agree with TRBD2. In germline, CDR1 is SGHTA, CDR2 FQGNSA. The J segment lost 2 bases and the V segment lost 0 bases, leaving 2 bases of the junction unmatched. The CDR3 spans 16 residues. CDR3 coding DNA: TGTGCCAGCAGCTTAGCCGGGGGGGCTAACACCGGGGAGCTGTTTTTT. Protein product: CASSLAGGANTGELFF. Supplemented by reference TRBV7-2 and TRBJ2-2, the full variable domain reads GAGVSQSPSNKVTEKGKDVELRCDPISGHTALYWYRQSLGQGLEFLIYFQGNSAPDKSGLPSDRFSAERTGGSVSTLTIQRTQQEDSAVYLCASSLAGGANTGELFFGEGSRLTVL.

This clone was seen once. The CDR3 reads CASSFTPGGELFF. The CDR3 DNA follows: TGTGCCAGCAGTTTTACCCCAGGGGGGGAACTGTTTTTT. The chain combines TRBV2 with TRBJ1-4; 7 positions agree with TRBD1. Germline CDR1 is SNHLY and CDR2 is FYNNEI. With 5 bases clipped from V and 12 bases from J, the junction kept 9 bases outside the gene matches. This CDR3 contains 13 residues.

The sample holds a few counts of this clone. This chain uses TRBV5-4 with TRBJ2-3; TRBD2 aligns across 10 bases. The CDR3 length is 14 residues. With V trimmed by 1 base and J by 8 bases, 4 bases remained unmatched. CDR1 and CDR2 from the germline V gene are SGHNT and YYREEE (reference sequence). The DNA of the CDR3 is TGTGCCAGCAGCTTGAGCGGGGGGGCTGGTACGCAGTATTTT. It encodes CASSLSGGAGTQYF.

The rearrangement uses TRBV27 and TRBJ2-7, with 10 nucleotides matching TRBD1. The CDR3 totals 15 residues. The V and J ends lost 1 base and 5 bases, in that order; junction bases with no gene match: 5. Germline V gives CDR1 MNHEY, CDR2 SMNVEV (reference sequence). CDR3 sequence (DNA): TGTGCCAGCAGTTTATTGGGACAGGGGATCAACGAGCAGTACTTC. Translation: CASSLLGQGINEQYF.

The chain couples TRBV5-5 to TRBJ2-1; D is possibly TRBD1 (7 bases). Deletions cut 4 bases from V and 4 bases from J, with 15 bases between. Germline CDR1 is SGHKS and CDR2 is YYEKEE (reference sequence). The CDR3 spans 15 residues. CDR3 nucleotide sequence: TGTGCCAGCAGCCTGGACAGGACTACTTACAATGAGCAGTTCTTC. Amino acid sequence: CASSLDRTTYNEQFF. Using reference TRBV5-5 and TRBJ2-1 for the parts outside the CDR3, the full variable domain is DAGVTQSPTHLIKTRGQQVTLRCSPISGHKSVSWYQQVLGQGPQFIFQYYEKEERGRGNFPDRFSARQFPNYSSELNVNALLLGDSALYLCASSLDRTTYNEQFFGPGTRLTVL.

This sequence joins TRBV7-2 and TRBJ2-7; possible D gene TRBD2, 6 bases. CDR1 is SGHTA and CDR2 is FQGNSA in the germline V gene. V lost 5 bases and J lost 0, with 14 bases in between. This CDR3 contains 15 residues. The CDR3: CASSAGGGPSYEQYF. The DNA for the CDR3 is TGTGCCAGCAGCGCCGGGGGAGGTCCCTCCTACGAGCAGTACTTC.

The V and J genes are TRBV24-1 and TRBJ1-2, with 9 positions matching TRBD1. The germline CDR1 and CDR2 sequences are KGHDR and SFDVKD. The CDR3 totals 14 residues. V lost 3 bases to trimming and J lost 5 bases; unmatched junction nucleotides: 3. The CDR3 reads CATSDPGQGYGYTF. The CDR3 region has the DNA TGTGCCACCAGTGATCCGGGACAGGGATATGGCTACACCTTC.

The rearrangement joins TRBV4-2 to TRBJ2-7; possibly TRBD1 for D (6 bases). V lost 6 bases and J lost 2, with 14 bases in between. Germline CDR1 and CDR2: LGHNA and YNFKEQ. The CDR3 length is 14 residues. As DNA, the CDR3 is TGTGCCAGCAGTCAAACAGGGTTAACCTACGAGCAGTACTTC. This codes for CASSQTGLTYEQYF.